A selection of T cell receptor beta chains follows, all from one sample in a study of T cell responses to AZD1222 COVID-19 vaccine. Some clones are missing from TCRdb's copy, which holds only in-frame ones; the method was immunoSEQ multiplex PCR. The sample contains about 130,000 clones, about 85% of which appear only once. The input for sequencing was peripheral blood, taken on day 0 of AZD1222 vaccination. Receptors were obtained from an adult in good health. The CDR3 runs from the conserved cysteine through the conserved F or W. Each record gives: CDR3 length, J gene, clone size, D gene, V gene, CDR3 protein, CDR3 DNA. A D gene is named only where the DNA matches it firmly. Clone size appears in some rows only: once, few, many, or a class for an expanded clone.

14,TRBJ2-3,NA,NA,TRBV5-6,CASSLAGLTDTQYF,TGTGCCAGCAGCTTGGCGGGCCTCACAGATACGCAGTATTTT
15,TRBJ2-7,NA,NA,TRBV7-2,CASSLGRASSYEQYF,TGTGCCAGCAGCTTAGGGAGGGCCTCTTCGTACGAGCAGTACTTC
14,TRBJ2-7,NA,NA,TRBV9,CASSGLRTSYEQYF,TGTGCCAGCAGCGGACTTCGGACGTCCTACGAGCAGTACTTC
15,TRBJ2-5,once,NA,TRBV19,CASSMNGPPSETQYF,TGTGCCAGTAGTATGAACGGACCTCCTTCAGAGACCCAGTACTTC
17,TRBJ1-5,NA,NA,TRBV4-1,CASSQVPRAEYNQPQHF,TGCGCCAGCAGCCAAGTTCCTCGGGCAGAATACAATCAGCCCCAGCATTTT
15,TRBJ2-1,NA,NA,TRBV27,CASSTTGSSYNEQFF,TGTGCCAGCAGTACGACAGGTAGCTCCTACAATGAGCAGTTCTTC
13,TRBJ2-2,NA,NA,TRBV30,CAWKKLRTGELFF,TGTGCCTGGAAGAAGTTGCGGACCGGGGAGCTGTTTTTT
11,TRBJ2-7,NA,NA,TRBV5-4,CASSSPYEQYF,TGTGCCAGCAGCTCCCCCTACGAGCAGTACTTC
15,TRBJ2-5,once,TRBD2,TRBV28,CASSTLAGGLETQYF,TGTGCCAGCAGTACACTAGCGGGGGGTTTAGAGACCCAGTACTTC
15,TRBJ2-1,NA,TRBD1,TRBV7-3,CASSPTRDRGNEQFF,TGTGCCAGCAGCCCAACTAGGGACAGGGGAAATGAGCAGTTCTTC
15,TRBJ2-1,few,TRBD2,TRBV5-1,CASRSPGTSASEQFF,TGCGCCAGCAGATCCCCCGGGACTAGCGCATCTGAGCAGTTCTTC
17,TRBJ1-2,NA,TRBD1,TRBV28,CASSLGTGAYSDYGYTF,TGTGCCAGCAGTTTAGGGACAGGGGCGTATTCGGACTATGGCTACACCTTC
12,TRBJ2-2,NA,NA,TRBV6-5,CASSSFPGELFF,TGTGCCAGCAGTTCCTTTCCCGGGGAGCTGTTTTTT
16,TRBJ1-5,NA,NA,TRBV7-2,CASSFSGTNSNQPQHF,TGTGCCAGCAGCTTTAGTGGCACTAATAGCAATCAGCCCCAGCATTTT
18,TRBJ1-4,NA,NA,TRBV4-1,CASSQIGQGEGWKEKLFF,TGCGCCAGCAGCCAAATAGGGCAGGGAGAAGGATGGAAGGAAAAACTGTTTTTT
14,TRBJ2-5,NA,NA,TRBV5-4,CASRGGLLQETQYF,TGTGCCAGCAGAGGGGGACTGCTGCAAGAGACCCAGTACTTC
12,TRBJ1-2,NA,NA,TRBV5-6,CASSLSNYGYTF,TGTGCCAGCAGCTTATCTAACTATGGCTACACCTTC